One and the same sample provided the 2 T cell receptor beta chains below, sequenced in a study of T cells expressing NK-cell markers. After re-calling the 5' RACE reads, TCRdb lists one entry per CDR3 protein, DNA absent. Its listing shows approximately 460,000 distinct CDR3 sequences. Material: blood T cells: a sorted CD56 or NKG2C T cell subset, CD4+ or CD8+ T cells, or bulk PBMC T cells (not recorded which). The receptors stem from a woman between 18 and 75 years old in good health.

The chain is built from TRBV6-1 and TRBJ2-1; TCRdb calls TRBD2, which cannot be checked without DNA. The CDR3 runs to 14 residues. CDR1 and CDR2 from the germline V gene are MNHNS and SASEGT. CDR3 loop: CASSLTTSGTEQFF.

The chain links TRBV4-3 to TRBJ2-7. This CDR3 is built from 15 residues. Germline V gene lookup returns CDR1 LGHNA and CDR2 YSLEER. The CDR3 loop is CASSPEQGRAYEQYF.